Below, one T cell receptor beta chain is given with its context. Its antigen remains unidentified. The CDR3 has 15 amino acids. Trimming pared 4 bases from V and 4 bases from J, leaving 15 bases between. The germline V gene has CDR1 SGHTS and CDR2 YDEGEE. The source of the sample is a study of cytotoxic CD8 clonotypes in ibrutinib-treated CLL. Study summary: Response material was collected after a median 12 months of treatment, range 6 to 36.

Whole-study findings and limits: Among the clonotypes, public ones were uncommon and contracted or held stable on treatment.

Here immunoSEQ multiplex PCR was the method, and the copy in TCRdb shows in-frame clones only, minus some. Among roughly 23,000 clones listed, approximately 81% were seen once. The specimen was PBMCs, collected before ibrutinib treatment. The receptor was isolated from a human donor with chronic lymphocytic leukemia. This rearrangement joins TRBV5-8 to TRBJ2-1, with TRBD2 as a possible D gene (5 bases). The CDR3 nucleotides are TGTGCCAGCAGCCGGAGGCAGACTATTTACAATGAGCAGTTCTTC. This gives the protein CASSRRQTIYNEQFF.